This TCR beta chain was sequenced in a study of T cell responses to AZD1222 COVID-19 vaccine. Study-level background: Some second doses came at about 4 weeks and others at about 12 weeks; these were pooled. Findings and limits, study-wide: Only 5 or 6 individuals given AZD1222 were seropositive at baseline. At 160-218 and 743-854, vaccine-associated CD4 TCRs were dominant, and they spanned spike. Researchers took repertoire samples only after the peak T cell response had come.

Germline V gives CDR1 LNHDA, CDR2 SQIVND (reference sequence). CDR3 length: 16 residues. With 5 bases removed from V and 5 bases from J, the gap between germline ends came to 19 bases. Repertoires were generated with immunoSEQ multiplex PCR, while TCRdb's copy carries only in-frame clones and drops some. The sample lists tens of thousands of clones, 89% occurring once. Of note for this clone: As yet, its antigen is unknown.

Sequencing used peripheral blood, obtained on day 0 of AZD1222 vaccination. The chain carries TRBV19 and TRBJ1-5, with a possible D match to TRBD1 (6 bases). The origin of this receptor is an adult in good health. The CDR3 spells CASSPQQRGADQPQHF. CDR3 sequence (DNA): TGTGCCAGTAGTCCTCAGCAGAGGGGGGCAGATCAGCCCCAGCATTTT.